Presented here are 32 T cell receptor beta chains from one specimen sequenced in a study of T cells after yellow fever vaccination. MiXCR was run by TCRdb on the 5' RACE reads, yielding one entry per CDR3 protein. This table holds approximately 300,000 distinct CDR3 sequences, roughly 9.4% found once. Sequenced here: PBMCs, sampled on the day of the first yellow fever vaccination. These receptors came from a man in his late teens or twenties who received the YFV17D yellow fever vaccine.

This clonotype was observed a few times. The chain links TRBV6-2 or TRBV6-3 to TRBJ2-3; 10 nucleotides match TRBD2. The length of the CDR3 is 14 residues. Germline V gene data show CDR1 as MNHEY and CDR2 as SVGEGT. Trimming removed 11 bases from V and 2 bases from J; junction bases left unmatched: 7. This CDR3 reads CAASGGLPTDTQYF. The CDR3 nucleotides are TGTGCCGCTAGCGGGGGCCTCCCCACAGATACGCAGTATTTT.

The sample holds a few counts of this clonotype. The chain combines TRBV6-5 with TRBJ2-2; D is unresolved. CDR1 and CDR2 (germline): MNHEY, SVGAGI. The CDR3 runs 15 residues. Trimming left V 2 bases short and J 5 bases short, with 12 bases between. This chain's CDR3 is CASSYTGPMTGELFF. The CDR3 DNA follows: TGTGCCAGCAGTTACACCGGACCAATGACCGGGGAGCTGTTTTTT.

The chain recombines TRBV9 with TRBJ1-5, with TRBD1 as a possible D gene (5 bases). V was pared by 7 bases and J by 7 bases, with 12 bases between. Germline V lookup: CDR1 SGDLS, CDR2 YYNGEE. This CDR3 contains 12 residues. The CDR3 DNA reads TGTGCCAGCGGGGCAGGTCAACAGCCCCAGCATTTT. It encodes CASGAGQQPQHF. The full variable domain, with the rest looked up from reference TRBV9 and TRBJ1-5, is DSGVTQTPKHLITATGQRVTLRCSPRSGDLSVYWYQQSLDQGLQFLIQYYNGEERAKGNILERFSAQQFPDLHSELNLSSLELGDSALYFCASGAGQQPQHFGDGTRLSIL.

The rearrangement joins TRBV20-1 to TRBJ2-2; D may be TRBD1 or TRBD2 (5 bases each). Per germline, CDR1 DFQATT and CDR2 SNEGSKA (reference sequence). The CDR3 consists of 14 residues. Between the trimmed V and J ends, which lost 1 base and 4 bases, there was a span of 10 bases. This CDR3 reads CSARARDVTGELFF. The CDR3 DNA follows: TGCAGTGCTAGAGCCCGGGACGTCACCGGGGAGCTGTTTTTT.

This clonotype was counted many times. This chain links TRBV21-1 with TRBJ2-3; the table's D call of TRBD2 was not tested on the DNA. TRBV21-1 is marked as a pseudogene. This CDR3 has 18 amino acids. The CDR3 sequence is CASSKESISGGNTDTQYF. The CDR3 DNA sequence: TGTGCCAGCAGCAAAGAGTCGATTAGCGGGGGGAACACAGATACGCAGTATTTT.

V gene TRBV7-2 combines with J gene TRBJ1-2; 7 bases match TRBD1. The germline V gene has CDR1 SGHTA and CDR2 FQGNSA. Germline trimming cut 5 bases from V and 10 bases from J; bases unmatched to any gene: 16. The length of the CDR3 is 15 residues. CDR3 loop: CASSERRRDSLDYTF. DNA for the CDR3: TGTGCCAGCAGCGAACGACGAAGGGACAGCCTTGACTACACCTTC.

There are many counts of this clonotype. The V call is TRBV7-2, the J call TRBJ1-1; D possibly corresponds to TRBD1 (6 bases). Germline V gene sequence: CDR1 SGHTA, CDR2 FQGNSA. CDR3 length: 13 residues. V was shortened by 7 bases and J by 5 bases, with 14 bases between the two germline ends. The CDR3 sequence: CASTFQGLTEAFF. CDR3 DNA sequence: TGTGCCAGCACCTTTCAGGGGCTGACTGAAGCTTTCTTT.

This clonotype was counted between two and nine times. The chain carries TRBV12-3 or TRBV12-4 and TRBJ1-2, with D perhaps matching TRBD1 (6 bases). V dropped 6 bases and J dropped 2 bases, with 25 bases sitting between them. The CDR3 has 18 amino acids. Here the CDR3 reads CASSPLGGRPTSNYGYTF. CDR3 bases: TGTGCCAGCAGCCCCCTGGGGGGCAGGCCAACTTCCAACTATGGCTACACCTTC.

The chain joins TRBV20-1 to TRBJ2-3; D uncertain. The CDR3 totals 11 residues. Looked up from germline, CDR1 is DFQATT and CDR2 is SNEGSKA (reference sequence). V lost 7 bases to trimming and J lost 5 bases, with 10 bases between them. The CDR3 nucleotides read TGCAGTGGCCAATGGGGAGATACGCAGTATTTT. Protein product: CSGQWGDTQYF.

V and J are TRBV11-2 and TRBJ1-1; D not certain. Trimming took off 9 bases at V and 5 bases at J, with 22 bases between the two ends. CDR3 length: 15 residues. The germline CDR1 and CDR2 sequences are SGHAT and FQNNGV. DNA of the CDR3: TGTGCCAGAAGCCCGAGCTGGTCCCTGGGGACTGAAGCTTTCTTT. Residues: CARSPSWSLGTEAFF. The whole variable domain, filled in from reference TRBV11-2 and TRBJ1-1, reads EAGVAQSPRYKIIEKRQSVAFWCNPISGHATLYWYQQILGQGPKLLIQFQNNGVVDDSQLPKDRFSAERLKGVDSTLKIQPAKLEDSAVYLCARSPSWSLGTEAFFGQGTRLTVV.

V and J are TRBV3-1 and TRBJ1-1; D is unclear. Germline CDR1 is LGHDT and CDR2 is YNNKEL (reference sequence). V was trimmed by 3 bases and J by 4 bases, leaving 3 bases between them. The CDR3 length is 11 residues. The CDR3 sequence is CASSHATEAFF. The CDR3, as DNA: TGTGCCAGCAGCCATGCCACTGAAGCTTTCTTT. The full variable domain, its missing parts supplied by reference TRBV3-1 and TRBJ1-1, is DTAVSQTPKYLVTQMGNDKSIKCEQNLGHDTMYWYKQDSKKFLKIMFSYNNKELIINETVPNRFSPKSPDKAHLNLHINSLELGDSAVYFCASSHATEAFFGQGTRLTVV.

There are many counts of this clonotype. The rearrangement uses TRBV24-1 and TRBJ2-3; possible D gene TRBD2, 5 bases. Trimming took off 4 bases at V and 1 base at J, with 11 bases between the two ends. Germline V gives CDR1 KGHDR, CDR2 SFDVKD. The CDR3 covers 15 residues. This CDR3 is CATSDPGLRTDTQYF. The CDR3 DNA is TGTGCCACCAGTGACCCTGGACTCCGCACAGATACGCAGTATTTT.

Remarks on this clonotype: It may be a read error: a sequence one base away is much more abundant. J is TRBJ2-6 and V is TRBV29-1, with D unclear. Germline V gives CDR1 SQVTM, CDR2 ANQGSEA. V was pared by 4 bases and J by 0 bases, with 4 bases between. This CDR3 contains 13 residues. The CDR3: CSVAHSGANVLTF. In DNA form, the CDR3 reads TGCAGCGTTGCTCACTCTGGGGCCAACGTCCTGACTTTC. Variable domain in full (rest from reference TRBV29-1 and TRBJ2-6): SAVISQKPSRDICQRGTSLTIQCQVDSQVTMMFWYRQQPGQSLTLIATANQGSEATYESGFVIDKFPISRPNLTFSTLTVSNMSPEDSSIYLCSVAHSGANVLTFGAGSRLTVL.

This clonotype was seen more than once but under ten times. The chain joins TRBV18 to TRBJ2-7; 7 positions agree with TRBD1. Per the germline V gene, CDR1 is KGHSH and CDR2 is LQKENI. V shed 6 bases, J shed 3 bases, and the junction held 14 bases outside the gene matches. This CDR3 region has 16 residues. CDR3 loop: CASSARDSYSFYEQYV. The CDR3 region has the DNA TGTGCCAGCTCCGCCCGGGACAGCTATTCCTTCTACGAGCAGTACGTC.

This chain's CDR3 is CASSQGSNTEAFF. The DNA of the CDR3 is TGTGCCAGCTCACAGGGGTCGAACACTGAAGCTTTCTTT. The gene calls are TRBV18 and TRBJ1-1, with D possibly being TRBD1 (5 bases). The V gene lost 4 bases and the J gene lost 1 base, with 7 bases spanning the gap. This CDR3 is 13 amino acids long. The germline CDR1 and CDR2 sequences are KGHSH and LQKENI.

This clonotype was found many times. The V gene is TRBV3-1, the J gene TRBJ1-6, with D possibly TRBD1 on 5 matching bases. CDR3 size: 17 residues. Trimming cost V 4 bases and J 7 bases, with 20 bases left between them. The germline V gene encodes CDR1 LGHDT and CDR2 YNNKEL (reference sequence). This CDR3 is CASSLSPPPGQNSPLHF. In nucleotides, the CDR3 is TGTGCCAGCAGCCTTAGCCCCCCCCCGGGGCAAAATTCACCCCTCCACTTT.

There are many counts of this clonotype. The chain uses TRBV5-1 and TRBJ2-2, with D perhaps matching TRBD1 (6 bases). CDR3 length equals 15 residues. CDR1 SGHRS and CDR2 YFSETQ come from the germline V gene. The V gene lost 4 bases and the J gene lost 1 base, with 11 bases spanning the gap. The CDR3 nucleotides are TGCGCCAGCAGCAACCACAGGGTGAACACCGGGGAGCTGTTTTTT. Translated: CASSNHRVNTGELFF.

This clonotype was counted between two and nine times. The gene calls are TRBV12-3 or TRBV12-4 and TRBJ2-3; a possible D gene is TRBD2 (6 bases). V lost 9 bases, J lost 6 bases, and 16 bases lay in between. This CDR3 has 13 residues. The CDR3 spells CARKDRRGDTQYF. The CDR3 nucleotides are TGTGCCAGGAAGGACCGCCGGGGGGATACGCAGTATTTT.

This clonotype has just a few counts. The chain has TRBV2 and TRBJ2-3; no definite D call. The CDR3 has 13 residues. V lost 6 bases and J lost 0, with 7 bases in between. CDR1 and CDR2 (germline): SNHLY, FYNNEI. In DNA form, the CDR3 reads TGTGCCAGCAGGGATGACAGCACAGATACGCAGTATTTT. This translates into CASRDDSTDTQYF.

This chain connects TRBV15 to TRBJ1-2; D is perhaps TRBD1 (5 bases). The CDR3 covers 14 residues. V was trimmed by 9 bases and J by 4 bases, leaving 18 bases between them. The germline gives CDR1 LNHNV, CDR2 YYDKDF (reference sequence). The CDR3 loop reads CATSSDRSFYGYTF. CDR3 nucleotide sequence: TGTGCCACGAGTAGCGACAGATCTTTCTATGGCTACACCTTC.

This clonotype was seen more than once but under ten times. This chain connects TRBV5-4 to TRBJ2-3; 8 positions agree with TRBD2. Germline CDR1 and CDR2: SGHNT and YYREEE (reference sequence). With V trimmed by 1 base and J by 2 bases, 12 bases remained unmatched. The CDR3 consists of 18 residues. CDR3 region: CASSLPDASGGTTDTQYF. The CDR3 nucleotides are TGTGCCAGCAGCTTGCCCGATGCGAGCGGGGGCACCACAGATACGCAGTATTTT.

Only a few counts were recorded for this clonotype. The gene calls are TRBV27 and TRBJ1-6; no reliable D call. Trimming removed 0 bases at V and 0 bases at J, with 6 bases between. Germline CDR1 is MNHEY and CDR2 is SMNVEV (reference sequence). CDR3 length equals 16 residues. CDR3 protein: CASSLSASSYNSPLHF. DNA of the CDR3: TGTGCCAGCAGTTTATCGGCGAGCTCCTATAATTCACCCCTCCACTTT.

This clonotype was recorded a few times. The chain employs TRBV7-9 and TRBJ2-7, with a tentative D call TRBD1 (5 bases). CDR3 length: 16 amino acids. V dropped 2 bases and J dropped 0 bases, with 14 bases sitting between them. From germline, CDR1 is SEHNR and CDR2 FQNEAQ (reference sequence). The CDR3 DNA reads TGTGCCAGCAGCTTAAGTCCAGGGCGTAGCTCCTACGAGCAGTACTTC. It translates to CASSLSPGRSSYEQYF.

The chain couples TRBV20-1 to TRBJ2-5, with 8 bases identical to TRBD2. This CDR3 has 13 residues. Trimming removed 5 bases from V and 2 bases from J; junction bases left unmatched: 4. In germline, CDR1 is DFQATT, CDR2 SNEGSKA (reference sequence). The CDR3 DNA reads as TGCAGTGCTTATAGCGGGGCACAAGAGACCCAGTACTTC. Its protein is CSAYSGAQETQYF.

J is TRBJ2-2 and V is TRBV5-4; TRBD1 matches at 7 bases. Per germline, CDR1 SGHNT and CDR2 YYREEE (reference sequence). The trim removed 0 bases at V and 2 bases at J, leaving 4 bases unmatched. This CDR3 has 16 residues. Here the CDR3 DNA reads TGTGCCAGCAGCTTGGGACAGGGATTCAACACCGGGGAGCTGTTTTTT. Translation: CASSLGQGFNTGELFF.

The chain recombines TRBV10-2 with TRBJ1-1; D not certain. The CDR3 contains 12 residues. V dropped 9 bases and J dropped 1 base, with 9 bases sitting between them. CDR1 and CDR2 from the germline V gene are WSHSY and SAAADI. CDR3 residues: CASGDPNTEAFF. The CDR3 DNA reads TGCGCCAGTGGAGACCCGAACACTGAAGCTTTCTTT.

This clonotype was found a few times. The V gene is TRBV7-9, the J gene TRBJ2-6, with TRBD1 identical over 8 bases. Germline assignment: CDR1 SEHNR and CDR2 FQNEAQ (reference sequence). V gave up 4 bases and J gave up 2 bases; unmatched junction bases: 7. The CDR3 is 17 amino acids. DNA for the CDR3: TGTGCCAGCAGCTCTTCAGGGGGCATCACTGGGGCCAACGTCCTGACTTTC. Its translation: CASSSSGGITGANVLTF.

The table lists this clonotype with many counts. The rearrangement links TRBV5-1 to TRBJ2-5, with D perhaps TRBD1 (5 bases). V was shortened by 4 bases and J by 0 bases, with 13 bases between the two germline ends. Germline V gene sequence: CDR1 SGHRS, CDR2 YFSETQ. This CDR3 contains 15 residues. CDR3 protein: CASSRRVRDQETQYF. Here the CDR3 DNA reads TGCGCCAGCAGCCGGCGAGTCAGGGACCAAGAGACCCAGTACTTC.

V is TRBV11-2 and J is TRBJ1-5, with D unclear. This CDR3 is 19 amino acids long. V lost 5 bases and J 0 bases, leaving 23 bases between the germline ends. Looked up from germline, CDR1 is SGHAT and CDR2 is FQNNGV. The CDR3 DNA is TGTGCCAGCAGCGGCAGCGGGCTGTCGGGGTCGTATAGCAATCAGCCCCAGCATTTT. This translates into CASSGSGLSGSYSNQPQHF.

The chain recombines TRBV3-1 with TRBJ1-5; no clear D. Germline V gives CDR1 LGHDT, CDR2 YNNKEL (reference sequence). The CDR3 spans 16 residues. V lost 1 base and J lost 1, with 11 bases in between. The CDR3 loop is CASSQGSGRSNQPQHF. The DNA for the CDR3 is TGTGCCAGCAGCCAAGGATCAGGCAGAAGCAATCAGCCCCAGCATTTT.

The CDR3 here is CASSERDLAGEQYV. Written as DNA, the CDR3 is TGTGCCAGCAGTGAAAGGGACTTAGCGGGAGAGCAGTACGTC. The chain has TRBV6-1 and TRBJ2-7, with TRBD2 identical over 8 bases. This CDR3 contains 14 residues. The V gene end was trimmed by 2 bases and the J gene end by 7 bases; junction bases not matched to a gene: 7. Germline CDR1 MNHNS, CDR2 SASEGT.

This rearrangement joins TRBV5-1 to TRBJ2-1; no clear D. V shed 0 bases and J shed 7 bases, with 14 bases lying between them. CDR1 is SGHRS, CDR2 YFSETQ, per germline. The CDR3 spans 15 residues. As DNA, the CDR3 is TGCGCCAGCAGCTTGGACGTAGGGTTTCGTAATGAGCAGTTCTTC. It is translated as CASSLDVGFRNEQFF.